The clone carrying this T cell receptor beta chain counts as medium-sized (0.01 to 0.1%) by frequency. CD8+ T cells were isolated by negative magnetic selection. The entry originates in a study of human CD8 memory T cell subsets. Sequencing libraries of TCR beta were made by UMI-labeled 5' RACE. TCRdb processed the 5' RACE reads again and assigns one entry to each CDR3 protein, with no DNA. Its table records thousands of distinct CDR3 sequences. This CDR3 region has 15 residues. Germline CDR1 is SGHAT and CDR2 is FQNNGV. The sample taken for sequencing was CD8+ effector memory T cells (TEM) sorted from PBMCs. Subset specified: effector memory CD8 T cells, CCR7- CD45RO+ CD95+. The V and J genes are TRBV11-2 and TRBJ2-5; without DNA, the TCRdb call of TRBD2 cannot be checked. This TCR came from a human donor in good health. This chain's CDR3 is CASSLTEGLQETQYF.